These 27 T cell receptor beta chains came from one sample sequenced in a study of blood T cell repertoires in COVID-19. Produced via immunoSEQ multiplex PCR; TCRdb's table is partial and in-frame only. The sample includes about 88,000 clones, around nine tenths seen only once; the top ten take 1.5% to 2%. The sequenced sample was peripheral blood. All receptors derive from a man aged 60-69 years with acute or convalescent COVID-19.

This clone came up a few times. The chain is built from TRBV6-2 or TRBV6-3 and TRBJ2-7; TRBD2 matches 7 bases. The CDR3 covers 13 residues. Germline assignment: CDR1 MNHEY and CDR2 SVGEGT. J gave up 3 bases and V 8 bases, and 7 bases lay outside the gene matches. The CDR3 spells CASGWRESYEQYF. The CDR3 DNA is TGTGCCAGCGGTTGGCGGGAGAGCTACGAGCAGTACTTC.

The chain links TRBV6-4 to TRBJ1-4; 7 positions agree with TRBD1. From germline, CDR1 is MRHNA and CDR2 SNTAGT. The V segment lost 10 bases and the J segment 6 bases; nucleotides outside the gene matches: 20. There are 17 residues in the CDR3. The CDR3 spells CATQRGSGGFFDEKLFF. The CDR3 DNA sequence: TGTGCCACCCAGAGAGGGTCAGGGGGGTTCTTCGATGAAAAACTGTTTTTT.

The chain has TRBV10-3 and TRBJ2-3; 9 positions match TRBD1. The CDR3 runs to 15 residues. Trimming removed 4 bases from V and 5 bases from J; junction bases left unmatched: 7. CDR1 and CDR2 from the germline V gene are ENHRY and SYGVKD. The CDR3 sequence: CAISGPGTGLDTQYF. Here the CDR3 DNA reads TGTGCCATCAGTGGTCCCGGGACAGGGTTAGATACGCAGTATTTT.

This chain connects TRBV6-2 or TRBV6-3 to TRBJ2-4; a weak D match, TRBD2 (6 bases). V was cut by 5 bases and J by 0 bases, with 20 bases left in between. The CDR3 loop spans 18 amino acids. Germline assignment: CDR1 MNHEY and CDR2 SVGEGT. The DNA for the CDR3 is TGTGCCAGCAGTGCCCGAGGAGCGGGCGTGCTAGCCAAAAACATTCAGTACTTC. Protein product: CASSARGAGVLAKNIQYF.

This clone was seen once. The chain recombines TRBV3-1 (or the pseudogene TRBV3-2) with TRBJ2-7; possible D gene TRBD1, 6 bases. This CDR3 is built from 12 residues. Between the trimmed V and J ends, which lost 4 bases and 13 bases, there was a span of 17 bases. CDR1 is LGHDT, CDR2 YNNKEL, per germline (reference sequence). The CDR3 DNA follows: TGTGCCAGCAGCCTCTGGAACAGGGAAGCTTACTTC. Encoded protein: CASSLWNREAYF.

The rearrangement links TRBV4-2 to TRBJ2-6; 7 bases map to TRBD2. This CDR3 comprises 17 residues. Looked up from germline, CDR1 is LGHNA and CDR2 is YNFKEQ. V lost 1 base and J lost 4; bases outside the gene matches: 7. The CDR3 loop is CASSQAGGVGGANVLTF. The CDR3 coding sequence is TGTGCCAGCAGCCAAGCGGGGGGAGTAGGCGGGGCCAACGTCCTGACTTTC.

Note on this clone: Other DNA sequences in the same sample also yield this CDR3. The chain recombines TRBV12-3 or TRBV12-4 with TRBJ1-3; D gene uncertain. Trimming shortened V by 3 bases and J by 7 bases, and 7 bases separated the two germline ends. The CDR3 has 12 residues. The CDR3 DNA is TGTGCCAGCAGTTTCTCGGGGAACACCATATATTTT. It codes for CASSFSGNTIYF.

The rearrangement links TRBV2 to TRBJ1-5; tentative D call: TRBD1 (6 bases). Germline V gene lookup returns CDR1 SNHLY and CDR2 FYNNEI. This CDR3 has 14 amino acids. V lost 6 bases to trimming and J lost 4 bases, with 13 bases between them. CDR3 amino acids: CASRVDSGNQPQHF. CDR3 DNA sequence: TGTGCCAGCAGGGTGGACAGCGGTAATCAGCCCCAGCATTTT.

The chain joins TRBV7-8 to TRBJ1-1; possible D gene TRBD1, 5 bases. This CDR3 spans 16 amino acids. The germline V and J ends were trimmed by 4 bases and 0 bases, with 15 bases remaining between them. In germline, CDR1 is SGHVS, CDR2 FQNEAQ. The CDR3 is CASSSGGAGMNTEAFF. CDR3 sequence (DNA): TGTGCCAGCAGCTCCGGGGGAGCGGGGATGAACACTGAAGCTTTCTTT.

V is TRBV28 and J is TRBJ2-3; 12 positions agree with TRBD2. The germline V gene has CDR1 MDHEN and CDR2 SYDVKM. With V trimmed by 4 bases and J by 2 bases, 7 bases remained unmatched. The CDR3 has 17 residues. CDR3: CASSSSTSGRYTDTQYF. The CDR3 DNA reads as TGTGCCAGCAGTTCCTCGACTAGCGGGAGATACACAGATACGCAGTATTTT.

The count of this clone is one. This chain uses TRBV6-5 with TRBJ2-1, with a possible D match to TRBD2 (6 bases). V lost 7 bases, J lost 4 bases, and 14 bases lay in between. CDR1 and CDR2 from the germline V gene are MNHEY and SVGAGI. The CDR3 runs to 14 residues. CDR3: CASKGLNSYNEQFF. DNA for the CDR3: TGTGCCAGCAAGGGACTGAACTCATACAATGAGCAGTTCTTC.

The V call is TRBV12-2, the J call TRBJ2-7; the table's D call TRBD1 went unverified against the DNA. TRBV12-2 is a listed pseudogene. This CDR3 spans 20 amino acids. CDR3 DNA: TGTGCAAGTCGCTCAAGGTTCCGGGACAGGGGGCCGAGGAGCTCCTACGAGCAGTACTTC. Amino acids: CASRSRFRDRGPRSSYEQYF.

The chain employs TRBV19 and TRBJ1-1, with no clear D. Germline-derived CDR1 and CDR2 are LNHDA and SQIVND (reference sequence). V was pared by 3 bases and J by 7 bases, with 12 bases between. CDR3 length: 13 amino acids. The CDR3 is CASSIPPGREAFF. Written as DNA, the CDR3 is TGTGCCAGTAGTATTCCTCCTGGCCGTGAAGCTTTCTTT.

The CDR3, as DNA: TGTGCCAGCAGCTCCCATATGAGACAGGGGGCGAATGAGCAGTTCTTC. Its translation is CASSSHMRQGANEQFF. This chain connects TRBV11-3 to TRBJ2-1, with 10 bases identical to TRBD1. This CDR3 has 16 residues. The germline V gene encodes CDR1 SGHNT and CDR2 YENEEA. V lost 4 bases, J lost 7 bases, and 10 bases stayed unmatched.

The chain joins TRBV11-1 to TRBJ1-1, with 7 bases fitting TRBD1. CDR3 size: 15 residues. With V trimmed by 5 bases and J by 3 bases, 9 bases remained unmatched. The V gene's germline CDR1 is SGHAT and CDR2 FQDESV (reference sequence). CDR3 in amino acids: CASSDRATGHTEAFF. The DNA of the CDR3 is TGTGCCAGCAGCGACCGCGCGACAGGGCACACTGAAGCTTTCTTT.

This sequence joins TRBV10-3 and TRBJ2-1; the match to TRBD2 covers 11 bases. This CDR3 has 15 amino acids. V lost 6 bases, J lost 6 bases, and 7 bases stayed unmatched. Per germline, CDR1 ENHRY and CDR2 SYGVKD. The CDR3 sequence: CAIRPTSGRVNEQFF. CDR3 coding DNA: TGTGCCATCAGACCTACTAGCGGGAGAGTCAATGAGCAGTTCTTC.

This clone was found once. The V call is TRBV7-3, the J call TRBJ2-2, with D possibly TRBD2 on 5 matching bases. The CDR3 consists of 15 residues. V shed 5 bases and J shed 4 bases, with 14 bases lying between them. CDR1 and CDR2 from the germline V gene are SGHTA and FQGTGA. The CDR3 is CASSPARASTGELFF. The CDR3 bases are TGTGCCAGCAGCCCCGCGAGGGCCAGCACCGGGGAGCTGTTTTTT.

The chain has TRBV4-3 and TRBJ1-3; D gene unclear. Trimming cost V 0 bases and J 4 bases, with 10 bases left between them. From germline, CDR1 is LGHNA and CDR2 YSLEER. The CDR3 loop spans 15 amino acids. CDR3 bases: TGCGCCAGCAGCCAAGATCGGGTTATCGGAAACACCATATATTTT. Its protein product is CASSQDRVIGNTIYF.

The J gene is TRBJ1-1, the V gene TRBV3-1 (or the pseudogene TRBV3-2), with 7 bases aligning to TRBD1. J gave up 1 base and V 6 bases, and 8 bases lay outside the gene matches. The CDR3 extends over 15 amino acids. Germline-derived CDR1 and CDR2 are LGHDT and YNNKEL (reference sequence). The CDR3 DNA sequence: TGTGCCAGCAGGCTATCGGACAGGCAGAACACTGAAGCTTTCTTT. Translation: CASRLSDRQNTEAFF.

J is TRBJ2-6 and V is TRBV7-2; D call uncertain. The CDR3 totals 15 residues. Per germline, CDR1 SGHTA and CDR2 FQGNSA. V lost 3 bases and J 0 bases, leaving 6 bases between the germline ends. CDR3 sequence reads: CASSFGFSGANVLTF. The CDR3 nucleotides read TGTGCCAGCAGCTTCGGGTTCTCTGGGGCCAACGTCCTGACTTTC.

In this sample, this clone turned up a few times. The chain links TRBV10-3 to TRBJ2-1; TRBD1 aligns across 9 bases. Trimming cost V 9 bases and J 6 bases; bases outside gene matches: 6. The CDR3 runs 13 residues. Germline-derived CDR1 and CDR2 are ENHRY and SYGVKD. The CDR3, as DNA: TGTGCCATACAGGGGGCTGAACGCAATGAGCAGTTCTTC. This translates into CAIQGAERNEQFF.

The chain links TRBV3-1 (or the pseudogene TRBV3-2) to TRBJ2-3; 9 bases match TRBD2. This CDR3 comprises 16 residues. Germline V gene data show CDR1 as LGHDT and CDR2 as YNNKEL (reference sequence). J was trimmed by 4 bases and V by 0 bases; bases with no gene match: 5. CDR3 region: CASSQDYAGGADTQYF. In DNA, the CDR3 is TGTGCCAGCAGCCAAGATTATGCGGGAGGGGCAGATACGCAGTATTTT.

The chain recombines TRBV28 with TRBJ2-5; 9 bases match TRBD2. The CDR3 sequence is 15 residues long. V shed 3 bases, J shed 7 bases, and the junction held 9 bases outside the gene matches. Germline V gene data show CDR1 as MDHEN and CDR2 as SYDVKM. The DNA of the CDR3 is TGTGCCAGCAGTTTTAGGTGGCGGGAGGGCTGGACCCAGTACTTC. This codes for CASSFRWREGWTQYF.

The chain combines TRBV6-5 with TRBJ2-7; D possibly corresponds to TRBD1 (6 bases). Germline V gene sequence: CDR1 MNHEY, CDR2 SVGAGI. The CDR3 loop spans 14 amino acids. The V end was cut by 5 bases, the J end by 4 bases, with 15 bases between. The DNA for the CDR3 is TGTGCCAGCAGTCAGGACAGCTTCCAGTACGAGCAGTACTTC. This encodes CASSQDSFQYEQYF.

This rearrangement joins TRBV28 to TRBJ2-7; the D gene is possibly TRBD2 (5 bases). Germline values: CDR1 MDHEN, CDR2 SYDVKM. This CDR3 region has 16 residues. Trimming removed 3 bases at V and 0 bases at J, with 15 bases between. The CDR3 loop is CASSFPLRGSSYEQYF. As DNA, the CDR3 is TGTGCCAGCAGTTTTCCCCTTCGTGGGAGCTCCTACGAGCAGTACTTC.

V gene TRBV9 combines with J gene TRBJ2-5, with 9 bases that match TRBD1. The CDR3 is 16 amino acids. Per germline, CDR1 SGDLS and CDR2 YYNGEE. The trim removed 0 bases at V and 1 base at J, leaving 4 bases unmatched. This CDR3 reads CASSVAGQGVQETQYF. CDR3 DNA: TGTGCCAGCAGCGTAGCGGGACAGGGCGTCCAAGAGACCCAGTACTTC.

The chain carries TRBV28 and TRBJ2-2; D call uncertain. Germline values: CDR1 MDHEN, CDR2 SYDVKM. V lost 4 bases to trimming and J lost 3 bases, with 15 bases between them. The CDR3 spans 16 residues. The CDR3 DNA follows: TGTGCCAGCAGTTCCCTTCTCAGATTCGACACCGGGGAGCTGTTTTTT. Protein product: CASSSLLRFDTGELFF.